Shown below are 14 T cell receptor beta chains from a single sample sequenced in a study of T cell changes during pregnancy in multiple sclerosis. Some clones are missing from TCRdb's copy, which holds only in-frame ones; the method was immunoSEQ multiplex PCR. This sample has about 68,000 clones; about 90% occur once, and the top ten carry around 0.86%. The sample was peripheral blood, taken in the second trimester of pregnancy. These receptors all come from a female donor with multiple sclerosis, enrolled in a pregnancy study.

The chain couples TRBV5-1 to TRBJ1-2; possible D gene TRBD1, 6 bases. This CDR3 region has 14 residues. CDR1 and CDR2 (germline): SGHRS, YFSETQ. The V gene lost 3 bases and the J gene lost 4 bases, with 13 bases spanning the gap. In nucleotides, the CDR3 is TGCGCCAGCAGCTCAGATACAGGGAGCTATGGCTACACCTTC. Its protein product is CASSSDTGSYGYTF.

Here the CDR3 DNA reads TGTGCCAGCAGCGTAGTCGGGACAGGGGGTGGCTACACCTTC. The encoded protein is CASSVVGTGGGYTF. This chain uses TRBV9 with TRBJ1-2; TRBD1 matches 11 bases. The CDR3 runs to 14 residues. V shed 0 bases, J shed 7 bases, and the junction held 2 bases outside the gene matches. CDR1 and CDR2 from the germline V gene are SGDLS and YYNGEE.

V gene TRBV6-1 combines with J gene TRBJ2-7; 7 positions agree with TRBD1. CDR1 and CDR2 from the germline V gene are MNHNS and SASEGT. V was clipped by 6 bases and J by 6 bases; unmatched bases: 2. The CDR3 is made up of 11 amino acids. DNA for the CDR3: TGTGCCAGCAGCGCAGGGGGCGAGCAGTACTTC. It specifies CASSAGGEQYF.

The rearrangement uses TRBV9 and TRBJ2-3; no definite D call. The CDR3 spans 15 residues. Between the trimmed V and J ends, which lost 0 bases and 2 bases, there was a span of 10 bases. Germline-derived CDR1 and CDR2 are SGDLS and YYNGEE. The CDR3 sequence: CASSVATVTTDTQYF. The DNA for the CDR3 is TGTGCCAGCAGCGTAGCTACAGTCACCACAGATACGCAGTATTTT.

This chain connects TRBV7-8 to TRBJ2-2; possible D gene TRBD2, 6 bases. Germline V gene lookup returns CDR1 SGHVS and CDR2 FQNEAQ. The CDR3 length is 14 residues. The V and J ends lost 8 bases and 0 bases respectively, with 10 bases between them. CDR3 bases: TGTGCCAGCGGGTGGGGGGCGAACACCGGGGAGCTGTTTTTT. It encodes CASGWGANTGELFF.

The CDR3 DNA reads as TGTGCCAGCAGTGAACTCGGGACAGGGCGACAGCCCCAGCATTTT. It yields the protein CASSELGTGRQPQHF. The chain combines TRBV2 with TRBJ1-5; TRBD1 agrees at 9 bases. Germline V gene sequence: CDR1 SNHLY, CDR2 FYNNEI. There are 15 residues in the CDR3. With 2 bases clipped from V and 7 bases from J, the junction kept 6 bases outside the gene matches.

V usage is TRBV6-5 and J usage is TRBJ2-7; TRBD1 matches 7 bases. The CDR3 sequence is 15 residues long. V dropped 0 bases and J dropped 4; count of bases not matched to a gene: 6. CDR1 and CDR2 (germline): MNHEY, SVGAGI. CDR3 protein: CASSYSGTDPYEQYF. Written as DNA, the CDR3 is TGTGCCAGCAGTTACTCCGGGACAGACCCTTACGAGCAGTACTTC.

The chain couples TRBV10-3 to TRBJ2-5; no firm D call. In germline, CDR1 is ENHRY, CDR2 SYGVKD. V was clipped by 2 bases and J by 0 bases, with 10 bases between them. The CDR3 extends over 15 amino acids. The CDR3 here is CAISEPGGYQETQYF. The CDR3 nucleotides are TGTGCCATCAGTGAGCCTGGTGGCTACCAAGAGACCCAGTACTTC.

This clone showed up just once. The chain combines TRBV7-2 with TRBJ2-7, with 10 bases lining up with TRBD2. Germline CDR1 and CDR2: SGHTA and FQGNSA. The CDR3 has 15 residues. The J segment lost 4 bases and the V segment lost 5 bases, leaving 8 bases of the junction unmatched. CDR3 sequence: CASSNIAGGLYEQYF. The CDR3 region has the DNA TGTGCCAGCAGCAATATAGCGGGGGGATTGTACGAGCAGTACTTC.

The chain links TRBV7-9 to TRBJ1-2, with D maybe TRBD1 (6 bases). V lost 3 bases and J lost 2, with 13 bases in between. CDR1 is SEHNR and CDR2 is FQNEAQ in the germline V gene (reference sequence). The CDR3 loop spans 15 amino acids. CDR3 residues: CASSFIVRGNYGYTF. The CDR3 DNA sequence: TGTGCCAGCAGCTTTATTGTAAGGGGGAACTATGGCTACACCTTC.

The chain is built from TRBV6-5 and TRBJ2-2; tentatively, D is TRBD2 (7 bases). The V gene's germline CDR1 is MNHEY and CDR2 SVGAGI. V dropped 7 bases and J dropped 4 bases, with 16 bases sitting between them. The length of the CDR3 is 15 residues. CDR3 coding DNA: TGTGCCAGCACGAGGGGGGGGCGGGTCACCGGGGAGCTGTTTTTT. This gives the protein CASTRGGRVTGELFF.

The rearrangement links TRBV10-3 to TRBJ2-2; 7 nucleotides line up with TRBD2. Trimming removed 4 bases from V and 1 base from J; junction bases left unmatched: 3. The length of the CDR3 is 15 residues. Germline values: CDR1 ENHRY, CDR2 SYGVKD. The CDR3 sequence is CAISGERGNTGELFF. DNA for the CDR3: TGTGCCATCAGTGGCGAGCGGGGGAACACCGGGGAGCTGTTTTTT.

This clone was seen a single time. This chain uses TRBV11-3 with TRBJ2-5; TRBD1 agrees at 7 bases. The CDR3 extends over 13 amino acids. Looked up from germline, CDR1 is SGHNT and CDR2 is YENEEA. V dropped 4 bases and J dropped 3; count of bases not matched to a gene: 2. The CDR3 nucleotides read TGTGCCAGCAGCTGGACAGGCGAAGAGACCCAGTACTTC. It encodes CASSWTGEETQYF. Full variable domain (remainder filled in from reference TRBV11-3 and TRBJ2-5): EAGVVQSPRYKIIEKKQPVAFWCNPISGHNTLYWYLQNLGQGPELLIRYENEEAVDDSQLPKDRFSAERLKGVDSTLKIQPAELGDSAVYLCASSWTGEETQYFGPGTRLLVL.

This rearrangement joins TRBV19 to TRBJ1-5; TRBD1 is a possible D gene (5 bases). V lost 8 bases to trimming and J lost 4 bases, with 15 bases between them. The CDR3 length is 14 residues. CDR1 and CDR2 (germline): LNHDA, SQIVND (reference sequence). CDR3 in DNA: TGTGCCAGTGCGAGGGACTTCTCTAATCAGCCCCAGCATTTT. This sequence encodes CASARDFSNQPQHF.